These 14 T cell receptor beta chains originate from one sample sequenced in a study of breast tumors, draining lymph nodes, adjacent tissues. Each CDR3 protein gets one entry after TCRdb re-called the multiplex PCR reads with MiXCR. The table shows 15,000 to 20,000 distinct CDR3 sequences, with about 60% occurring only once. Sample: tumor-adjacent breast tissue. The source of these receptors is a female donor with breast cancer. Some clones in this sample may be carry-over from other donors' samples.

This clonotype turned up a few times. The chain couples TRBV3-1 to TRBJ2-7, with D uncertain. Trimming stripped 0 bases from V and 5 bases from J, with 5 bases between. This CDR3 region has 12 residues. Germline values: CDR1 LGHDT, CDR2 YNNKEL (reference sequence). CDR3 DNA: TGTGCCAGCAGCCAAGAGATCCACGAGCAGTACTTC. Translated: CASSQEIHEQYF.

Note on this clonotype: Because the CDR3's place on the DNA is in doubt, the DNA is left out and the CDR3 is given as listed by TCRdb. The rearrangement uses TRBV7-2 and TRBJ2-7. The CDR3 is 21 residues long, ends included. Germline lookup yields CDR1 SGHTA and CDR2 FQGNSA. This CDR3 reads CASSFYICSVASQYNSYEQYF.

In this sample, this clonotype is medium-sized. This chain links TRBV20-1 with TRBJ1-2; a weak D match, TRBD1 (6 bases). Deletions cut 5 bases from V and 7 bases from J, with 26 bases between. This CDR3 contains 16 residues. Germline V lookup: CDR1 DFQATT, CDR2 SNEGSKA (reference sequence). Here the CDR3 reads CSAVPQRGGQGGGYTF. CDR3 nucleotides: TGCAGTGCTGTACCCCAAAGGGGGGGGCAAGGAGGTGGCTACACCTTC.

V and J are TRBV28 and TRBJ2-2, with a possible D match to TRBD1 (6 bases). The CDR3 sequence is 14 residues long. Trimming shortened V by 3 bases and J by 3 bases, and 8 bases separated the two germline ends. The germline V gene encodes CDR1 MDHEN and CDR2 SYDVKM. The CDR3: CASSFQGYTGELFF. As DNA, the CDR3 is TGTGCCAGCAGTTTTCAGGGGTACACCGGGGAGCTGTTTTTT.

As regards this clonotype: A much more abundant neighbour one base away suggests this may be a read error. This rearrangement joins TRBV27 to TRBJ1-1; TRBD1 might be the D (5 bases). Germline CDR1 is MNHEY and CDR2 is SMNVEV (reference sequence). CDR3 length equals 14 residues. CDR3 nucleotide sequence: TGTGCCAGCAGCTCAGGGCCGTTGAACGCTGAAGCTTTCTTT. Its translation: CASSSGPLNAEAFF.

This clonotype was found many times. The chain is built from TRBV12-3 or TRBV12-4 and TRBJ2-2, with D perhaps TRBD1 or TRBD2 (5 bases each). Trimming left V 2 bases short and J 3 bases short, with 16 bases between. CDR3 length equals 17 residues. CDR3 region: CASSLIGATRDTGELFF. CDR3 in DNA: TGTGCCAGCAGTTTAATAGGGGCGACGCGGGACACCGGGGAGCTGTTTTTT.

The rearrangement uses TRBV4-1 and TRBJ2-7; 7 nucleotides agree with TRBD2. This CDR3 has 15 residues. Germline V lookup: CDR1 MGHRA, CDR2 YSYEKL. Unmatched junction bases numbered 4, after V lost 1 base and J lost 1 base. This CDR3 reads CASSQGWEGSYEQYF. Written as DNA, the CDR3 is TGCGCCAGCAGCCAAGGGTGGGAGGGGTCCTACGAGCAGTACTTC.

This clonotype was counted ten times or more. The V and J genes are TRBV3-1 and TRBJ2-7, with D unresolved. This CDR3 spans 14 amino acids. Germline CDR1 reads LGHDT; CDR2 reads YNNKEL (reference sequence). Trimming stripped 3 bases from V and 3 bases from J, with 12 bases between. The CDR3 protein is CASSHKLALYEQYF. The DNA for the CDR3 is TGTGCCAGCAGCCACAAACTTGCCCTCTACGAGCAGTACTTC.

This chain connects TRBV2 to TRBJ2-3, with D possibly being TRBD2 (6 bases). This CDR3 region has 13 residues. Germline assignment: CDR1 SNHLY and CDR2 FYNNEI. The V end was cut by 5 bases, the J end by 8 bases, with 14 bases between. Here the CDR3 reads CASSQVTRGTQYF. CDR3 bases: TGTGCCAGCAGTCAGGTGACTAGAGGTACGCAGTATTTT. The entire variable domain, with the rest obtained from reference TRBV2 and TRBJ2-3, is as follows: EPEVTQTPSHQVTQMGQEVILRCVPISNHLYFYWYRQILGQKVEFLVSFYNNEISEKSEIFDDQFSVERPDGSNFTLKIRSTKLEDSAMYFCASSQVTRGTQYFGPGTRLTVL.

The rearrangement uses TRBV2 and TRBJ2-3; 10 bases match TRBD2. Germline V lookup: CDR1 SNHLY, CDR2 FYNNEI. This CDR3 spans 18 amino acids. Unmatched junction bases numbered 6, after V lost 0 bases and J lost 0 bases. The CDR3: CASSEATLAGVSTDTQYF. Here the CDR3 DNA reads TGTGCCAGCAGTGAAGCGACGCTAGCGGGAGTCAGCACAGATACGCAGTATTTT.

As for this clonotype: The conserved phenylalanine or tryptophan normally closing the CDR3 is absent here, so this likely arose from a read error. The chain is built from TRBV7-3 and TRBJ2-2, with D possibly TRBD2 on 5 matching bases. The CDR3 has 14 amino acids. CDR1 and CDR2 from the germline V gene are SGHTA and FQGTGA. Trimming removed 2 bases at V and 11 bases at J, with 15 bases between. The CDR3 loop reads CASSLEGADGELFL. Here the CDR3 DNA reads TGTGCCAGCAGCTTAGAGGGCGCTGACGGCGAGCTGTTTCTT.

Judged by abundance, this clonotype is medium-sized. This clone may be a read error of a much larger clone one base away. This chain links TRBV6-6 with TRBJ1-5, with D unclear. The germline V gene has CDR1 MNHNY and CDR2 SVGAGI (reference sequence). Deletions cut 5 bases from V and 6 bases from J, with 5 bases between. CDR3 length: 11 amino acids. CDR3 sequence (DNA): TGTGCCAGCAGTCCGGGTCAGCCCCAGCATTTT. It yields the protein CASSPGQPQHF.

This clonotype was seen only once. The gene calls are TRBV7-8 and TRBJ2-2, with D unresolved. From germline, CDR1 is SGHVS and CDR2 FQNEAQ. V shed 0 bases and J shed 10 bases, with 9 bases lying between them. CDR3 length: 13 residues. CDR3 amino acids: CASSLASGLELFF. The CDR3 DNA is TGTGCCAGCAGCTTAGCCTCAGGTTTGGAGCTGTTTTTT.

There are many counts of this clonotype. CDR3 protein: CASSLPTSNTGELFF. The CDR3 DNA reads TGCGCCAGCAGCTTGCCAACGAGCAACACCGGGGAGCTGTTTTTT. This chain connects TRBV5-1 to TRBJ2-2; D uncertain. The CDR3 consists of 15 residues. CDR1 is SGHRS, CDR2 YFSETQ, per germline. The V end lost 1 base, the J end lost 2 bases, and 9 bases lay between the germline ends. The whole variable domain, filled in from reference TRBV5-1 and TRBJ2-2, reads KAGVTQTPRYLIKTRGQQVTLSCSPISGHRSVSWYQQTPGQGLQFLFEYFSETQRNKGNFPGRFSGRQFSNSRSEMNVSTLELGDSALYLCASSLPTSNTGELFFGEGSRLTVL.